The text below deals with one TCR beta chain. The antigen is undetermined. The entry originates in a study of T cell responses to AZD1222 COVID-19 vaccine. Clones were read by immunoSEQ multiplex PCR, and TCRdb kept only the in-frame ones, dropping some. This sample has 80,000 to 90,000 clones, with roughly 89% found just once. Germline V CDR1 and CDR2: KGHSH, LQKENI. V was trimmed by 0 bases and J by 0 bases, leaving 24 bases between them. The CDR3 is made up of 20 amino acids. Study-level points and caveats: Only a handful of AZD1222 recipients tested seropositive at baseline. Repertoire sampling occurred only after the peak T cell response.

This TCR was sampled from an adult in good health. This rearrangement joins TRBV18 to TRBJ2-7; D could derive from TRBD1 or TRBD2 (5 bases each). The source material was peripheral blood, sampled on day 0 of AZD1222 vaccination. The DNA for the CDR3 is TGTGCCAGCTCACCACCGGCAGGGAGTGCGTTGATACCATTCTCCTACGAGCAGTACTTC. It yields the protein CASSPPAGSALIPFSYEQYF.